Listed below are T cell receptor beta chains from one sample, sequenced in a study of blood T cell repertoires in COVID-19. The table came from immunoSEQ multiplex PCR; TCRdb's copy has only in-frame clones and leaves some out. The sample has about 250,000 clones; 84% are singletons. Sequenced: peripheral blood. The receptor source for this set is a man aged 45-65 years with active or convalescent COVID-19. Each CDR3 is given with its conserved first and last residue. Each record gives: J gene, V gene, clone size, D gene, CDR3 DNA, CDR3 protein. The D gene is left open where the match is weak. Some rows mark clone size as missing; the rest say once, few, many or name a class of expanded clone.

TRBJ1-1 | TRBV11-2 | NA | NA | TGTGCCAGCAGCTTAGATATAGGGGGTTTCACTGAAGCTTTCTTT | CASSLDIGGFTEAFF
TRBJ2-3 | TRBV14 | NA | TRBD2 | TGTGCCAGCAGCCAAGATCTAGCGGGGGCCTCCACAGATACGCAGTATTTT | CASSQDLAGASTDTQYF
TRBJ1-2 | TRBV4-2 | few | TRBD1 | TGTGCCAGCAGCGCTTCGACAGGGGGGGATAACTATGGCTACACCTTC | CASSASTGGDNYGYTF
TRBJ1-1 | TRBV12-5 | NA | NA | TGTGCTAGTGGACCTGACACTGCGAACACTGAAGCTTTCTTT | CASGPDTANTEAFF
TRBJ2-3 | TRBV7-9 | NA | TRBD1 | TGTGCCAGCAGCCCGGGACAGTTTAGCACAGATACGCAGTATTTT | CASSPGQFSTDTQYF
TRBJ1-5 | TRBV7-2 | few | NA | TGTGCCAGCAGCTTAGATGGAGGTCAGCCCAGCAATCAGCCCCAGCATTTT | CASSLDGGQPSNQPQHF
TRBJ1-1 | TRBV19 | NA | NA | TGTGCCAGTAGTTGGGACCCGGGAGACGCTGAAGCTTTCTTT | CASSWDPGDAEAFF
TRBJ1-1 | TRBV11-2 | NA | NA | TGTGCCAGCAGCTTAGGGCCCAGTGGCACTGAAGCTTTCTTT | CASSLGPSGTEAFF
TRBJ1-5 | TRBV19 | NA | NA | TGTGCCAGTAGGCGCTCGGCAGGGGGCAATCAGCCCCAGCATTTT | CASRRSAGGNQPQHF
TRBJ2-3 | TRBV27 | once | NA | TGTGCCAGCAGTTTAGTAGGGGGTCGAACAGATACGCAGTATTTT | CASSLVGGRTDTQYF
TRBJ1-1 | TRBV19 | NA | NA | TGTGCCAGTAGTATTGGCCCCTTGTTAGGGGGGGGTACTGAAGCTTTCTTT | CASSIGPLLGGGTEAFF
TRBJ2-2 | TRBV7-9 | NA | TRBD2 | TGTGCCAGCAGCTTCGCGGGGGGGCCCACCGGGGAGCTGTTTTTT | CASSFAGGPTGELFF